These 14 T cell receptor beta chains were all obtained from the same sample, sequenced in a study of control samples from healthy donors and cancer patients. Only in-frame clones appear in the TCRdb table, and some are missing; sequencing was by immunoSEQ multiplex PCR. This sample carries 100,000 to 150,000 clones, almost 95% of them seen once, and the ten largest clones take just under 0.6%. The source material was PBMCs. The receptors originated from an elderly man with head and neck cancer.

This rearrangement joins TRBV7-8 to TRBJ2-3; either TRBD1 or TRBD2 may fit D (6 bases each). Germline CDR1 reads SGHVS; CDR2 reads FQNEAQ. V was shortened by 3 bases and J by 5 bases, with 18 bases between the two germline ends. The CDR3 extends over 16 amino acids. CDR3 sequence: CASSFPRRGEIDTQYF. The CDR3 nucleotides read TGTGCCAGCAGCTTCCCCCGGAGGGGGGAGATAGATACGCAGTATTTT.

The chain has TRBV18 and TRBJ1-1, with no clear D. The germline V and J ends were trimmed by 3 bases and 4 bases, with 9 bases remaining between them. This CDR3 is 13 amino acids long. Germline assignment: CDR1 KGHSH and CDR2 LQKENI. The CDR3 sequence: CASSPPWGTEAFF. CDR3 sequence (DNA): TGTGCCAGCTCACCTCCTTGGGGCACTGAAGCTTTCTTT.

This clone was counted a few times. The chain uses TRBV2 and TRBJ1-6; the D is unclear. Germline CDR1 and CDR2: SNHLY and FYNNEI. V lost 5 bases to trimming and J lost 0 bases, with 5 bases between them. The CDR3 runs to 14 residues. The CDR3 is CASSRYSYNSPLHF. CDR3 DNA: TGTGCCAGCAGTCGATACTCCTATAATTCACCCCTCCACTTT.

There are a few counts of this clone. The genes are TRBV6-5 and TRBJ2-7; D call uncertain. There are 12 residues in the CDR3. Germline values: CDR1 MNHEY, CDR2 SVGAGI. V was shortened by 6 bases and J by 5 bases, with 11 bases between the two germline ends. Written as DNA, the CDR3 is TGTGCCAGCAGGGCGGTCACGAACGAGCAGTACTTC. Amino acids: CASRAVTNEQYF.

The chain is built from TRBV16 and TRBJ1-5; the D is unclear. V was shortened by 0 bases and J by 5 bases, with 14 bases between the two germline ends. From germline, CDR1 is KGHSY and CDR2 FQNENV. The CDR3 runs 16 residues. The CDR3: CASSQSGGARHQPQHF. CDR3 DNA sequence: TGTGCCAGCAGCCAATCCGGAGGCGCACGCCATCAGCCCCAGCATTTT.

The chain carries TRBV5-1 and TRBJ2-3; D is uncertain. The CDR3 contains 15 residues. V gave up 1 base and J gave up 0 bases, with 9 bases separating them. Germline CDR1 SGHRS, CDR2 YFSETQ. The CDR3 bases are TGCGCCAGCAGCTTGCCGTCGGCTAGCACAGATACGCAGTATTTT. It specifies CASSLPSASTDTQYF. Drawing the rest from reference TRBV5-1 and TRBJ2-3, the complete variable domain is KAGVTQTPRYLIKTRGQQVTLSCSPISGHRSVSWYQQTPGQGLQFLFEYFSETQRNKGNFPGRFSGRQFSNSRSEMNVSTLELGDSALYLCASSLPSASTDTQYFGPGTRLTVL.

Only one count was recorded for this clone. Other DNA sequences in the sample encode the same CDR3. The gene calls are TRBV27 and TRBJ2-7, with 8 bases lining up with TRBD2. This CDR3 is built from 19 residues. With V trimmed by 2 bases and J by 4 bases, 19 bases remained unmatched. Germline V gives CDR1 MNHEY, CDR2 SMNVEV (reference sequence). The CDR3 spells CASSLVALIGLAETYEQYF. The CDR3 DNA reads TGTGCCAGCAGTTTAGTTGCCCTCATTGGACTAGCCGAGACTTACGAGCAGTACTTC.

This chain links TRBV6-5 with TRBJ1-1, with D possibly being TRBD1 (6 bases). The germline V and J ends were trimmed by 7 bases and 4 bases, with 16 bases remaining between them. CDR1 is MNHEY and CDR2 is SVGAGI in the germline V gene. This CDR3 has 14 amino acids. DNA for the CDR3: TGTGCCAGCATCCGAAAGGGGGACGGCACTGAAGCTTTCTTT. It is translated as CASIRKGDGTEAFF.

The gene calls are TRBV10-3 and TRBJ1-5, with a tentative D call TRBD1 (5 bases). V dropped 6 bases and J dropped 4 bases, with 13 bases sitting between them. Germline V gene data show CDR1 as ENHRY and CDR2 as SYGVKD. This CDR3 is 14 amino acids long. DNA of the CDR3: TGTGCCATCAGCCCGCAGGGTCAAAATCAGCCCCAGCATTTT. Protein product: CAISPQGQNQPQHF.

The genes are TRBV7-9 and TRBJ2-7; the D gene could be TRBD1 or TRBD2 (5 bases each). Germline CDR1 and CDR2: SEHNR and FQNEAQ (reference sequence). CDR3 length: 17 amino acids. Trimming stripped 5 bases from V and 2 bases from J, with 22 bases between. The CDR3 here is CASSPTPGTYPPYEQYF. CDR3 nucleotides: TGTGCCAGCAGCCCTACTCCCGGGACCTACCCGCCCTACGAGCAGTACTTC. Together with reference TRBV7-9 and TRBJ2-7, the CDR3 gives the full variable domain: DTGVSQNPRHKITKRGQNVTFRCDPISEHNRLYWYRQTLGQGPEFLTYFQNEAQLEKSRLLSDRFSAERPKGSFSTLEIQRTEQGDSAMYLCASSPTPGTYPPYEQYFGPGTRLTVT.

The chain is built from TRBV27 and TRBJ1-4; no clear D gene. CDR1 and CDR2 (germline): MNHEY, SMNVEV (reference sequence). There are 14 residues in the CDR3. V was cut by 5 bases and J by 12 bases, with 19 bases left in between. The CDR3: CASSPLRPEGQLFF. As DNA, the CDR3 is TGTGCCAGCAGTCCCCTACGTCCGGAAGGCCAACTGTTTTTT.

The chain uses TRBV6-5 and TRBJ1-1; D may be TRBD1 (6 bases). Trimming took 5 bases from V and 6 from J, leaving 13 bases between them. Germline V gives CDR1 MNHEY, CDR2 SVGAGI. This CDR3 has 13 amino acids. The CDR3 DNA sequence: TGTGCCAGCAGTCGAACAGGGTTAGCTGAAGCTTTCTTT. This encodes CASSRTGLAEAFF.

The gene calls are TRBV18 and TRBJ1-1; D is perhaps TRBD1 (6 bases). Germline V lookup: CDR1 KGHSH, CDR2 LQKENI. The length of the CDR3 is 16 residues. With 8 bases removed from V and 0 bases from J, the gap between germline ends came to 19 bases. CDR3 sequence reads: CASASNRAYMNTEAFF. CDR3 sequence (DNA): TGTGCCAGCGCCTCAAACAGGGCGTATATGAACACTGAAGCTTTCTTT. Filled out from reference TRBV18 and TRBJ1-1, the complete variable domain reads NAGVMQNPRHLVRRRGQEARLRCSPMKGHSHVYWYRQLPEEGLKFMVYLQKENIIDESGMPKERFSAEFPKEGPSILRIQQVVRGDSAAYFCASASNRAYMNTEAFFGQGTRLTVV.

The chain links TRBV4-1 to TRBJ1-2; D is unresolved. Looked up from germline, CDR1 is MGHRA and CDR2 is YSYEKL. The CDR3 is 13 residues long. The germline V and J ends were trimmed by 0 bases and 7 bases, with 9 bases remaining between them. The CDR3 region has the DNA TGCGCCAGCAGCCAAGAAGGGAGAGGTGGCTACACCTTC. Amino acid sequence: CASSQEGRGGYTF.